Given below is one T cell receptor beta chain in context. Its target is not known. These data are taken from a study of graft-versus-host responses after intestinal transplantation. Study context: Every one of the recipients received anti-thymocyte globulin induction and afterwards took tacrolimus and steroids for roughly 3 years.

Study-wide results and caveats: Within allografts, high graft-versus-host to host-versus-graft clonal ratios were seen among patients with graft-donor T cell macrochimerism. GvH clones were found in recipient marrow; some appeared first in ileum or blood.

From the graft tissue, intraepithelial and lamina propria lymphocytes were released through processing. The protocol was immunoSEQ multiplex PCR, while the TCRdb copy is restricted to in-frame clones and leaves out a portion. The sample records some 3,300 clones, 60% to 80% being singletons. The ends were cut back, 3 bases at V and 9 bases at J, with 6 bases in the middle. CDR1 and CDR2 (germline): MRHNA, SNTAGT. The CDR3 spans 11 residues. The input for sequencing was ileum tissue, taken roughly 5 and 7 days after intestinal transplantation. V is TRBV6-4 and J is TRBJ2-4; no definite D call. This TCR came from a human patient who received an intestinal transplant, so some T cells may come from the graft donor. CDR3 region: CASSEKGIQYF. CDR3 in DNA: TGTGCCAGCAGTGAAAAGGGCATTCAGTACTTC.